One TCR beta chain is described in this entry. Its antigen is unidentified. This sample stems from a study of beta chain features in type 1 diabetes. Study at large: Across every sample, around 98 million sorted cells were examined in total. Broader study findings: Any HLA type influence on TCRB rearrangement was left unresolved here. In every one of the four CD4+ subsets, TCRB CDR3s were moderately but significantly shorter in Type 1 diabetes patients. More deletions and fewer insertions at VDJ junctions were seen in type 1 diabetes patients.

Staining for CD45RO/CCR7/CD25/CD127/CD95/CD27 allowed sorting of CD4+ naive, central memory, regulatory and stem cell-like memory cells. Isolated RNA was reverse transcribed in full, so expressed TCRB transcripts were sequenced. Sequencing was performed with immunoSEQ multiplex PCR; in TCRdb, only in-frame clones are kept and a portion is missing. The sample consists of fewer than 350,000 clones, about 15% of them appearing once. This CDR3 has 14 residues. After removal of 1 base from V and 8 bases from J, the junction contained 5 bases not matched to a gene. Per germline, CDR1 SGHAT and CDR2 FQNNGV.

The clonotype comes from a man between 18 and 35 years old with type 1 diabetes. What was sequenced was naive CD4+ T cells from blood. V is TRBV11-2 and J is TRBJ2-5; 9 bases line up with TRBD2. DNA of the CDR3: TGTGCCAGCAGCTTAGTCACACTAGCGGGTACCCAGTACTTC. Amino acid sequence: CASSLVTLAGTQYF.